What follows is one T cell receptor (beta chain) and its context. What it binds is unknown. The record originates from a study of Ad26.COV2.S vaccination and SARS-CoV-2 variants. Whole-study results and caveats: Quantification of TCR breadth and depth may have yielded underestimates of total T cell responses.

Germline V gives CDR1 SGHRS, CDR2 YFSETQ. V lost 0 bases and J lost 5, with 16 bases in between. The CDR3 covers 16 residues. Here immunoSEQ multiplex PCR was the method, and the copy in TCRdb shows in-frame clones only, minus some. The sample lists approximately 400,000 clones; around 92% were seen once. The clonotype originates from a human donor who had recovered from COVID-19. V gene TRBV5-1 combines with J gene TRBJ2-3, with D perhaps matching TRBD1 (6 bases). Sequences were derived from peripheral blood, sampled after recovery from COVID-19. CDR3 residues: CASSLGTVGGGDTQYF. CDR3 sequence (DNA): TGCGCCAGCAGCTTGGGGACAGTTGGTGGGGGAGATACGCAGTATTTT.